Detailed here is one TCR beta chain. Authors' analysis steps: Out-of-frame sequences were removed, leaving about 2,300,000 distinct TCRbeta sequences. Produced via immunoSEQ multiplex PCR; TCRdb's table is partial and in-frame only. Clonal size and the V and J genes are those of that table, whereas D and trimming came from the DNA. The table shows about 58,000 clones, with approximately 86% occurring only once. The data were taken from a study of memory CD4+ T cells and cytomegalovirus serostatus. Single viable CD3+CD4+CD8-CD45RO+ cells were sorted as the memory CD4+ T cells. Sample: memory CD4+ T cells from blood. The source is an adult in good health and CMV-seronegative. Some clones in this sample may be carry-over from other donors' samples.

In DNA, the CDR3 is TGTGCCAGCAGTGGGACCCAACAATGGGCGGGGGAGCAGTACTTC. It codes for CASSGTQQWAGEQYF. The chain recombines TRBV6-5 with TRBJ2-5, with 7 bases lining up with TRBD2. Unmatched junction bases numbered 17, after V lost 5 bases and J lost 11 bases. Germline V gives CDR1 MNHEY, CDR2 SVGAGI. There are 15 residues in the CDR3.